Below, 26 T cell receptor beta chains from the same sample are listed, as sequenced in a study of beta chain features in type 1 diabetes. The whole isolated RNA underwent reverse transcription, so sequencing captured expressed TCRB transcripts. The method was immunoSEQ multiplex PCR; TCRdb's version includes in-frame clones alone and lacks a portion of them. Seen here are 300,000 to 350,000 clones, roughly a fifth observed once, and the top ten hold 0.035% to 0.05%. Sequencing was done on a sample of naive CD4+ T cells from blood. These receptors were taken from a woman under 30 in good health.

The CDR3 coding sequence is TGCGCCAGCAGCCAAGGGCGCGAGGTTCACTACGAGCAGTACTTC. Protein product: CASSQGREVHYEQYF. The chain couples TRBV4-3 to TRBJ2-7; D gene ambiguous. CDR3 size: 15 residues. Germline V gene sequence: CDR1 LGHNA, CDR2 YSLEER. Deletions cut 1 base from V and 3 bases from J, with 13 bases between.

This clone was picked up a small number of times. In the same sample, other DNA sequences code for this CDR3. This chain joins TRBV9 and TRBJ2-1, with 12 bases identical to TRBD2. CDR3 length: 15 amino acids. Unmatched junction bases numbered 2, after V lost 4 bases and J lost 3 bases. Germline V gives CDR1 SGDLS, CDR2 YYNGEE. CDR3 DNA: TGTGCCAGCAGCCCGACTAGCGGGAGCTACAATGAGCAGTTCTTC. Protein product: CASSPTSGSYNEQFF.

A few counts support this clone. This chain uses TRBV7-2 with TRBJ2-1, with 8 bases fitting TRBD2. CDR3 length: 15 residues. Germline V CDR1 and CDR2: SGHTA, FQGNSA. After removal of 1 base from V and 2 bases from J, the junction contained 1 base not matched to a gene. For the CDR3, the DNA is TGTGCCAGCAGCTTAGAACTAGCGGCCTACAATGAGCAGTTCTTC. It yields the protein CASSLELAAYNEQFF.

This chain links TRBV4-2 with TRBJ2-7; TRBD2 matches 13 bases. V dropped 1 base and J dropped 7; count of bases not matched to a gene: 13. CDR3 size: 18 residues. Germline loops: CDR1 LGHNA, CDR2 YNFKEQ. CDR3 sequence (DNA): TGTGCCAGCAGCCAAGGACTAGCGGGAGGCAATAGCTTGAGGGAGCAGTACTTC. This gives the protein CASSQGLAGGNSLREQYF.

This clone was seen a few times. CDR3 sequence reads: CASSWGQGDEQYF. CDR3 DNA: TGCGCCAGCAGCTGGGGACAGGGCGACGAGCAGTACTTC. This chain joins TRBV5-1 and TRBJ2-7; 9 bases align to TRBD1. This CDR3 has 13 residues. Trimming at V came to 3 bases and at J to 5 bases, leaving 3 bases not matched to a gene. The V gene's germline CDR1 is SGHRS and CDR2 YFSETQ.

The J gene is TRBJ2-5, the V gene TRBV2; D remains ambiguous. This CDR3 is 14 amino acids long. The germline V gene encodes CDR1 SNHLY and CDR2 FYNNEI. Between the trimmed V and J ends, which lost 4 bases and 2 bases, there was a span of 11 bases. CDR3 region: CASSVETGQETQYF. The CDR3 DNA reads as TGTGCCAGCAGTGTAGAGACTGGGCAAGAGACCCAGTACTTC.

This rearrangement joins TRBV29-1 to TRBJ1-1, with TRBD1 matching 9 bases. The CDR3 runs to 14 residues. V gave up 6 bases and J gave up 3 bases; unmatched junction bases: 8. Germline values: CDR1 SQVTM, CDR2 ANQGSEA. Written as DNA, the CDR3 is TGCAGCGTCAATTTACAGGGGGCGTACACTGAAGCTTTCTTT. Its translation is CSVNLQGAYTEAFF.

The chain has TRBV30 and TRBJ2-7; TRBD1 aligns across 7 bases. V lost 1 base, J lost 3 bases, and 0 bases stayed unmatched. CDR1 is GTSNPN and CDR2 is SVGIG in the germline V gene (reference sequence). This CDR3 has 12 amino acids. The CDR3 reads CAWSGDSYEQYF. The DNA of the CDR3 is TGTGCCTGGAGTGGGGACAGCTACGAGCAGTACTTC.

There are a few counts of this clone. The rearrangement joins TRBV11-3 to TRBJ2-1; 8 nucleotides align to TRBD1. This CDR3 is 17 amino acids long. With V trimmed by 8 bases and J by 1 base, 13 bases remained unmatched. Germline V gene sequence: CDR1 SGHNT, CDR2 YENEEA. CDR3 region: CASRGQGLGWSYNEQFF. The CDR3 DNA follows: TGTGCCAGCCGCGGACAGGGTCTAGGATGGTCCTACAATGAGCAGTTCTTC.

This clone was seen only a few times. V usage is TRBV30 and J usage is TRBJ2-3; D may be TRBD2 (6 bases). This CDR3 contains 11 residues. Germline V CDR1 and CDR2: GTSNPN, SVGIG (reference sequence). Trimming pared 6 bases from V and 4 bases from J, leaving 8 bases between. The CDR3 DNA reads as TGTGCCTGCTCTAGCGCAGATACGCAGTATTTT. Translation: CACSSADTQYF. The complete variable domain, with remaining parts taken from reference TRBV30 and TRBJ2-3, reads SQTIHQWPATLVQPVGSPLSLECTVEGTSNPNLYWYRQAAGRGLQLLFYSVGIGQISSEVPQNLSASRPQDRQFILSSKKLLLSDSGFYLCACSSADTQYFGPGTRLTVL.

The rearrangement uses TRBV4-1 and TRBJ1-5, with unresolved D. This CDR3 region has 13 residues. The V gene lost 4 bases and the J gene lost 4 bases, with 8 bases spanning the gap. The germline gives CDR1 MGHRA, CDR2 YSYEKL. The CDR3 reads CASSPEFNQPQHF. The CDR3 DNA reads TGCGCCAGCAGCCCGGAGTTTAATCAGCCCCAGCATTTT.

V is TRBV9 and J is TRBJ1-6; D possibly corresponds to TRBD1 (5 bases). The CDR3 covers 14 residues. Germline V gene data show CDR1 as SGDLS and CDR2 as YYNGEE. V lost 4 bases and J 5 bases, leaving 10 bases between the germline ends. The CDR3 DNA reads TGTGCCAGCAGCATCAGGGTAGATAATTCACCCCTCCACTTT. As protein: CASSIRVDNSPLHF.

The V gene is TRBV29-1, the J gene TRBJ2-3; perhaps TRBD1 as D (6 bases). Germline V CDR1 and CDR2: SQVTM, ANQGSEA. The CDR3 spans 13 residues. Between the trimmed V and J ends, which lost 3 bases and 3 bases, there was a span of 10 bases. In DNA, the CDR3 is TGCAGCGTTGAGCAGGGGTGGACAGATACGCAGTATTTT. This translates into CSVEQGWTDTQYF.

The chain recombines TRBV5-4 with TRBJ2-5, with 9 bases matching TRBD2. CDR3 length: 15 amino acids. CDR1 is SGHNT, CDR2 YYREEE, per germline (reference sequence). J was trimmed by 7 bases and V by 4 bases; bases with no gene match: 11. In DNA, the CDR3 is TGTGCCAGCAGCAGGGCCCTTAGCGGGAGCGGGACCCAGTACTTC. This gives the protein CASSRALSGSGTQYF.

This CDR3 reads CASSYLQGRTGELFF. Here the CDR3 DNA reads TGTGCCAGCAGTTACTTGCAGGGGAGAACCGGGGAGCTGTTTTTT. V is TRBV6-5 and J is TRBJ2-2, with TRBD1 as a possible D gene (6 bases). The CDR3 loop spans 15 amino acids. Trimming took 1 base from V and 5 from J, leaving 11 bases between them. Germline V gene sequence: CDR1 MNHEY, CDR2 SVGAGI.

The table lists this clone with a few counts. The V and J genes are TRBV12-5 and TRBJ1-2, with D unresolved. Trimming cost V 0 bases and J 3 bases, with 17 bases left between them. The germline gives CDR1 LGHNT, CDR2 FRNRAP. The CDR3 totals 17 residues. This CDR3 reads CASGLVIQRGSDYGYTF. The CDR3 region has the DNA TGTGCTAGTGGTTTGGTGATACAACGGGGATCAGACTATGGCTACACCTTC.

The genes are TRBV25-1 and TRBJ2-3; no clear D gene. CDR1 and CDR2 from the germline V gene are MGHDK and SYGVNS. The CDR3 is 14 residues long. Between the trimmed V and J ends, which lost 2 bases and 8 bases, there was a span of 14 bases. The CDR3 DNA reads TGTGCCAGCAGTGAACCCGGTACCGCCGGTACGCAGTATTTT. It codes for CASSEPGTAGTQYF. The full variable domain, with the rest looked up from reference TRBV25-1 and TRBJ2-3, is EADIYQTPRYLVIGTGKKITLECSQTMGHDKMYWYQQDPGMELHLIHYSYGVNSTEKGDLSSESTVSRIRTEHFPLTLESARPSHTSQYLCASSEPGTAGTQYFGPGTRLTVL.

V and J are TRBV25-1 and TRBJ2-5, with 8 positions matching TRBD1. This CDR3 contains 15 residues. The germline V gene encodes CDR1 MGHDK and CDR2 SYGVNS. V was clipped by 3 bases and J by 1 base; unmatched bases: 4. As DNA, the CDR3 is TGTGCCAGCAGTGACCCGGGACAGGTCCAAGAGACCCAGTACTTC. It codes for CASSDPGQVQETQYF.

In its sample, this clone was seen a few times. The chain uses TRBV9 and TRBJ1-1, with D possibly TRBD1 on 5 matching bases. Germline CDR1 SGDLS, CDR2 YYNGEE. There are 14 residues in the CDR3. V lost 2 bases and J lost 9, with 17 bases in between. CDR3 residues: CASSVSTDGGKAFF. DNA of the CDR3: TGTGCCAGCAGCGTTTCGACGGATGGGGGGAAAGCTTTCTTT.

In this sample, this clone turned up a few times. The chain carries TRBV25-1 and TRBJ2-1; 9 positions match TRBD1. CDR1 MGHDK and CDR2 SYGVNS come from the germline V gene. Losses at the gene ends were 3 bases for V and 4 bases for J; bases not matched to a gene: 7. There are 16 residues in the CDR3. Here the CDR3 reads CASSDPGQGGYNEQFF. CDR3 bases: TGTGCCAGCAGTGATCCGGGACAGGGAGGGTACAATGAGCAGTTCTTC.

This clone was detected only a few times. The chain links TRBV27 to TRBJ2-5; 8 nucleotides align to TRBD2. Germline loops: CDR1 MNHEY, CDR2 SMNVEV (reference sequence). Trimming removed 5 bases from V and 3 bases from J; junction bases left unmatched: 11. The length of the CDR3 is 16 residues. The CDR3 is CASSPSASRGEETQYF. The CDR3 coding sequence is TGTGCCAGCAGTCCCTCGGCCTCGCGGGGGGAAGAGACCCAGTACTTC.

This clone has just a few counts. The chain uses TRBV9 and TRBJ2-1; TRBD2 matches 7 bases. With V trimmed by 2 bases and J by 5 bases, 7 bases remained unmatched. The CDR3 is 15 amino acids. The germline gives CDR1 SGDLS, CDR2 YYNGEE. The CDR3 loop reads CASSVRGRGDNEQFF. CDR3 sequence (DNA): TGTGCCAGCAGCGTTCGCGGGAGAGGGGACAATGAGCAGTTCTTC.

This clone was seen only a few times. The chain couples TRBV7-9 to TRBJ2-7; 7 bases map to TRBD2. This CDR3 is built from 17 residues. V gave up 0 bases and J gave up 3 bases; unmatched junction bases: 11. Germline values: CDR1 SEHNR, CDR2 FQNEAQ (reference sequence). In DNA form, the CDR3 reads TGTGCCAGCAGCTTAGCCCCCGGGTCTAGCGGTAACTACGAGCAGTACTTC. Translated, it gives CASSLAPGSSGNYEQYF.

The chain combines TRBV18 with TRBJ2-5; D remains ambiguous. This CDR3 spans 13 amino acids. Germline loops: CDR1 KGHSH, CDR2 LQKENI. The V and J ends lost 3 bases and 4 bases respectively, with 9 bases between them. The CDR3 sequence is CASSPFLGETQYF. CDR3 in DNA: TGTGCCAGCTCACCTTTTCTCGGAGAGACCCAGTACTTC.

The V gene is TRBV2, the J gene TRBJ2-1; D possibly corresponds to TRBD1 (5 bases). The germline V gene encodes CDR1 SNHLY and CDR2 FYNNEI. CDR3 length equals 13 residues. Trimming cost V 3 bases and J 7 bases, with 10 bases left between them. The CDR3, as DNA: TGTGCCAGCAGTGAGGACCAGGGAAATGAGCAGTTCTTC. It encodes CASSEDQGNEQFF.

Only a few counts were recorded for this clone. The chain joins TRBV29-1 to TRBJ2-7; 9 bases line up with TRBD2. V was pared by 5 bases and J by 3 bases, with 2 bases of the junction left unmatched. CDR3 length equals 12 residues. CDR1 SQVTM and CDR2 ANQGSEA come from the germline V gene. CDR3 coding DNA: TGCAGCGTTTTAGCGGGAGACTACGAGCAGTACTTC. Translated: CSVLAGDYEQYF.